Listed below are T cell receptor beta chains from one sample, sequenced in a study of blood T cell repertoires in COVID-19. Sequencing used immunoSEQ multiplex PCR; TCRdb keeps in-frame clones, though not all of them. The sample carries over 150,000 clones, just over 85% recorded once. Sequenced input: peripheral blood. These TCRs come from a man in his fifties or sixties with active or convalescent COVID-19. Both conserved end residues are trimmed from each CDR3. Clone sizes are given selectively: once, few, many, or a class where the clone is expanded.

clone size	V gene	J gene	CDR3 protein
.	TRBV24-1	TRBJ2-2	ATSDPAGSTGELF
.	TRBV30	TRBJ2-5	AWGPSGQETQY
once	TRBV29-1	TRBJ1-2	SVVHPGQRNYGYT
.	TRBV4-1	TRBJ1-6	ASSLGQTYNSPLH
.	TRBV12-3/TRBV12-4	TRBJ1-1	ASSLLVNTEAF
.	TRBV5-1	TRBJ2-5	ASSLGLIQETQY
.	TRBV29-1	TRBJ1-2	SATPQGSYGYT
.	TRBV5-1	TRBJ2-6	ASSLSGMTGGTGANVLT
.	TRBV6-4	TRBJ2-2	ASSESGLGTGELF
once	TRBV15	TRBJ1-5	ATSRDRGIQPQH
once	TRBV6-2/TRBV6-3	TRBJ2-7	ASSPSGVSYEQY
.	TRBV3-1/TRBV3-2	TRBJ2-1	ASSHTTGDYRYNEQF
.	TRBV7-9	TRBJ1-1	ASRNRDSAF
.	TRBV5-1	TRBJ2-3	ASSSTGDTQY
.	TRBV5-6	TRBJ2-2	ASGPSSGKASGELF
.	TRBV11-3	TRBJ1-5	APPALEFQPQH
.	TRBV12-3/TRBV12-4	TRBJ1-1	ASSLAGGEAF
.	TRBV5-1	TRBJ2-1	ASSRETSGSRYNEQF
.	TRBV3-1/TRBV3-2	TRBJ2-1	ASSQDVGGSQF
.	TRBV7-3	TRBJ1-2	ASSPGTANNYGYT
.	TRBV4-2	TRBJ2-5	ASSQSTGDAAQY
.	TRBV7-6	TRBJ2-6	ASSFSGGNSGANVLT
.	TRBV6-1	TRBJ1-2	ASSERGRVYGYT
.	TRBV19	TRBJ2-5	ASSINVARGLETQY
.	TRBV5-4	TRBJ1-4	ASSSRDNADEKLF
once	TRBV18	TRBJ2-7	ASSGQGGDEQY
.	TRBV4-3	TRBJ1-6	ASSQVVWAPNSPLH
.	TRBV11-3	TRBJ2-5	ASSLGQGTETQY
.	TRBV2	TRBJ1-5	ASNPGEGNQPQH
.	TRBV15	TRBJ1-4	ATSRAGTGGATNEKLF
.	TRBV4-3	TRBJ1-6	ASSQDQGRPLH
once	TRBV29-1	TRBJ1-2	SVDHRDNGYT
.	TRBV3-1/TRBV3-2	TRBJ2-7	ASSQVAGDYEQY
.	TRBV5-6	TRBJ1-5	ASSVGGAGNQPQH
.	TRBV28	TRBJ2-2	ASSLSEARREGGELF
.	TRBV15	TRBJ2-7	ATSRGSGDIYEQY
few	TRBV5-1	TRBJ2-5	ASSSGRAGETQY
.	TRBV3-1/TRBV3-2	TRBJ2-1	ASSPLRGATYNEQF
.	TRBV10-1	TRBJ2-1	ASSATTMVEQF
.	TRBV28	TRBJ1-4	ASSPGTGAPTNEKLF
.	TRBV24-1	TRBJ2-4	ATSETGTGRDIQY
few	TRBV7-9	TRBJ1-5	ASSLEGVQQPQH
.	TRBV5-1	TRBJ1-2	ASSWTGPTLYGYT
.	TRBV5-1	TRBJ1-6	ASSLGGTGYNSPLH
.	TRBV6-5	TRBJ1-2	ASSSGGGSIDGYT
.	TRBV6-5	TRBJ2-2	ASSQATGDGELF
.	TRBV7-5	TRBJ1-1	VRSFWDSWNTEAF
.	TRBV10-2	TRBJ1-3	ASSPGTGNTIY
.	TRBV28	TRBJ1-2	ASSLIEGGNYGYT
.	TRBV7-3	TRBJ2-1	ASSLNGVGNEQF
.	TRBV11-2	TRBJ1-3	ASSLVSGPNTIY
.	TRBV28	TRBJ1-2	ASSPGERLYGYT
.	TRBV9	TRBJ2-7	ASSPGDLYEQY
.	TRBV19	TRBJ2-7	ASRAEGTYEQY
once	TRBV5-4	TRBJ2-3	ASSLVAERHTQY